This T cell receptor beta chain was sequenced for a study of T cell responses to AZD1222 COVID-19 vaccine (dated by TCRdb to the early 2020s). Background for the entire study: AZD1222 recipients whose second dose came at about 4 weeks and those whose second dose came at about 12 weeks were combined into one group, since spike-specific TCR depth and breadth did not differ between the two schedules. Enrollment into the trials was organized by age into subgroups of 18-55, 56-69 and 70-plus years, and those subgroups contained approximately 150, 30 and 60 TCR-sequenced participants, respectively. A total of 240 or so trial participants underwent TCR sequencing, of whom approximately 200 had received two doses of AZD1222 and some 25 had received two doses of the MenACWY control vaccine.

The time point label for this specimen denotes: baseline before first vaccination. Vaccinee samples came from UK trials COV001 and COV002, including a single-blind randomized controlled phase 2/3 trial of AZD1222 (ChAdOx1 nCoV-19) in healthy adults. Trial participant PBMC samples were collected at day 0 and day 28 after the second dose for TCRbeta chain sequencing. Comment on this clone: Its antigen is still unknown. No per-base quality is available; no much larger clone lies one base away.

General findings and caveats noted by the study authors: Because no samples from the day 14 peak response were available, repertoires could be characterized only after the peak T cell response. Participants were mostly white British and included more females than males, and it was suggested by the authors that clonal diversity may have been underestimated. In the small 56-69-year group, the increase in depth fell short of significance, most likely because of low power. Reportedly, close to half of the unique spike-specific TCRs recognized epitopes lying outside the regions that are mutated in the B.1.351 and B.1.1.7 variants. Vaccine-associated CD4 TCRs spanned the whole spike protein, with dominant responses in regions 160-218 and 743-854. Conclusions about previously exposed vaccinees were limited because only a handful of AZD1222 recipients were SARS-CoV-2 seropositive at baseline. A significant rise in spike-specific TCR breadth and depth was observed after two AZD1222 doses relative to day 0 and relative to MenACWY recipients.

Clipping removes 8 bases from V and 4 bases from J, with 11 as the unmatched junction base count. Spanning cysteine to phenylalanine, the CDR3 consists of 15 amino acids. The kept DNA is CDR3 alone, 45 bases in frame from the first base. From a lookup of the germline V gene, CDR1 and CDR2 are MNHEY and SVGAGI. The CDR3 regions of human TCRbeta chains were subjected to immunosequencing. Regarding the original processing steps: TCRs in the repertoires were matched against a reference library of SARS-CoV-2-specific TCRs that had been generated with the MIRA antigen-specificity platform. Breadth was defined as the fraction of unique TCRs that were SARS-CoV-2-associated. Depth was defined as the fraction of total T cells that were SARS-CoV-2-associated. Using the MIRA data, each spike-specific TCR was assigned both to the spike region to which the TCR was reactive and to a CD4 or CD8 class. Log10-transformed breadth and depth values were compared by one-way ANOVA with Sidak's multiple comparisons tests. TCRdb carries this immuneACCESS record with in-frame sequences only. Its versions omit some clonotypes, under half of them owing to an unresolved V gene in the studies checked, with the rest unexplained. The V and J calls and clone size were taken over from that table, and D and trimming were inferred from the DNA. This sample gives fewer than 250,000 clones in total; around 92% of them show up just once. The ten largest clones capture 1% to 1.5% of the sample.

Specimen: peripheral blood, collected on day 0 of AZD1222 vaccination. The chain couples TRBV6-5 to TRBJ1-1, with TRBD1 matching 9 junction bases. This sequence originates from an adult in good health. This receptor carries the CDR3 CASAQQGAAGTEAFF. DNA sequence: TGTGCCAGCGCCCAACAGGGGGCCGCGGGCACTGAAGCTTTCTTT.